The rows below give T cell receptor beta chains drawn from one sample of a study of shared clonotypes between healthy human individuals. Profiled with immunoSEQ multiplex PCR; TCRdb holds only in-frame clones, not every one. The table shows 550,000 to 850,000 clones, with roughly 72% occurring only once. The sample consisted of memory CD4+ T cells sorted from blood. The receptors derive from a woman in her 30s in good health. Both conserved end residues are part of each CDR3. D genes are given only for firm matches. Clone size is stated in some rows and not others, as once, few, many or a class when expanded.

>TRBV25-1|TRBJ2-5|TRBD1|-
CASSELAQGDRETQYF
TGTGCCAGCAGTGAATTAGCACAGGGGGACCGAGAGACCCAGTACTTC
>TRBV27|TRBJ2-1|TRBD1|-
CASTWTGARRLNEQFF
TGTGCCAGCACCTGGACAGGGGCCCGTAGACTTAATGAGCAGTTCTTC
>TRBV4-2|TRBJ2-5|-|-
CASSPSTGETQYF
TGTGCCAGCAGCCCTTCTACCGGGGAGACCCAGTACTTC
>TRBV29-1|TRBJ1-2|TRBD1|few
CSVARQGYGYTF
TGCAGCGTTGCGCGACAGGGGTATGGCTACACCTTC
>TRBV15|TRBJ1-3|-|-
CATSRDRNTIYF
TGTGCCACCAGCAGAGATCGAAACACCATATATTTT
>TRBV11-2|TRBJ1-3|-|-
CASTNIGGGSGNTIYF
TGTGCCAGCACCAATATCGGAGGGGGCTCTGGAAACACCATATATTTT
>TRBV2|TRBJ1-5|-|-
CASTRGPTEQPQHF
TGTGCCAGCACCAGAGGCCCAACTGAACAGCCCCAGCATTTT
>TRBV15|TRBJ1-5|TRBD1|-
CATSRGIYRGSNQPQHF
TGTGCCACCAGCAGGGGCATATACAGGGGAAGCAATCAGCCCCAGCATTTT
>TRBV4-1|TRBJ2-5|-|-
CASSQVAAVETQYF
TGCGCCAGCAGCCAAGTAGCGGCGGTAGAGACCCAGTACTTC
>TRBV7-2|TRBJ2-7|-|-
CASSGEIVSYEQYF
TGTGCCAGCAGCGGCGAGATCGTATCCTACGAGCAGTACTTC
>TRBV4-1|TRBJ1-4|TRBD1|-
CASSQTRTGGNEKLFF
TGCGCCAGCAGCCAAACTAGGACAGGGGGGAATGAAAAACTGTTTTTT
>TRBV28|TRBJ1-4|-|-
CASSLSSFDRFEKLFF
TGTGCCAGCAGTTTAAGTTCGTTCGACAGGTTTGAAAAACTGTTTTTT
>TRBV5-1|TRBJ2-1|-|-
CASSHDTSSYNEQFF
TGCGCCAGCAGCCACGACACCAGCTCCTACAATGAGCAGTTCTTC
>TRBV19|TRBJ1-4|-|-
CASMGDTGNEKLFF
TGTGCCAGTATGGGGGACACAGGAAATGAAAAACTGTTTTTT
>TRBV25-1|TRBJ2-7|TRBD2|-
CASEGTSGAYEQYF
TGTGCCAGCGAGGGGACTAGCGGGGCCTACGAGCAGTACTTC
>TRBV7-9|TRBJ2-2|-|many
CASSSMSGTGELFF
TGTGCCAGCAGCTCTATGTCGGGCACCGGGGAGCTGTTTTTT
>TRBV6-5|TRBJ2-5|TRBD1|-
CASSYLGTGKETQYF
TGTGCCAGCAGTTACCTGGGGACAGGGAAGGAGACCCAGTACTTC
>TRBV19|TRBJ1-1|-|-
CASSMTANTEAFF
TGTGCCAGTAGTATGACAGCGAACACTGAAGCTTTCTTT
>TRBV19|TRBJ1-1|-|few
CASSISGMNTEAFF
TGTGCCAGTAGTATTAGTGGAATGAACACTGAAGCTTTCTTT
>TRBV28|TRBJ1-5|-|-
CASTRDDSNQPQHF
TGTGCCAGCACCCGAGATGATAGCAATCAGCCCCAGCATTTT
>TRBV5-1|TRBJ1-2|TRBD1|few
CASSLGQGGYTF
TGCGCCAGCAGCCTAGGACAGGGTGGCTACACCTTC
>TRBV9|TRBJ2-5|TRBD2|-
CASSVGGLAGEETQYF
TGTGCCAGCAGCGTCGGAGGACTAGCGGGAGAAGAGACCCAGTACTTC
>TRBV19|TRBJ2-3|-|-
CASSQNGRTDTQYF
TGTGCCAGTTCGCAAAACGGGAGAACAGATACGCAGTATTTT
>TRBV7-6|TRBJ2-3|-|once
CASSRTESRTDTQYF
TGTGCCAGCAGCCGTACCGAGTCACGCACAGATACGCAGTATTTT
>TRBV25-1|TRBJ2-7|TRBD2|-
CASSESASGPYEQYF
TGTGCCAGCAGTGAATCGGCTAGCGGTCCCTACGAGCAGTACTTC
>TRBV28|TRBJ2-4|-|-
CASSSGAKNIQYF
TGTGCCAGCAGTTCCGGGGCCAAAAACATTCAGTACTTC
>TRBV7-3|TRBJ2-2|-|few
CASSPRGPYTGELFF
TGTGCCAGCAGCCCCCGGGGACCCTACACCGGGGAGCTGTTTTTT
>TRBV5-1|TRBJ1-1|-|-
CASSSGQVTEAFF
TGCGCCAGCAGCTCAGGACAAGTGACTGAAGCTTTCTTT
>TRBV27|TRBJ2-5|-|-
CASTGVEWETQYF
TGTGCCAGCACGGGGGTGGAGTGGGAGACCCAGTACTTC
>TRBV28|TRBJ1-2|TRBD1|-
CASSSPGQGARYGYTF
TGTGCCAGCAGTAGCCCGGGACAGGGGGCGCGCTATGGCTACACCTTC
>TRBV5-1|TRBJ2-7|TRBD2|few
CASSLPVVAGTGPPVAQYF
TGCGCCAGCAGCTTGCCGGTGGTAGCGGGGACCGGACCCCCTGTCGCGCAGTACTTC
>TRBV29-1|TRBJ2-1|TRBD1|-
CSVRGSGTAWNEQFF
TGCAGCGTTAGAGGTTCCGGGACAGCCTGGAATGAGCAGTTCTTC
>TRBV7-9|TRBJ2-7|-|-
CASSLSVGQGRYEQYF
TGTGCCAGCAGCTTATCGGTAGGGCAGGGGAGGTACGAGCAGTACTTC
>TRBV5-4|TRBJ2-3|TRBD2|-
CASSPRAGGADTQYF
TGTGCCAGCAGCCCTCGAGCGGGAGGTGCAGATACGCAGTATTTT
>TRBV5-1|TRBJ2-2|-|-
CASSPGHENTGELFF
TGCGCCAGCTCACCGGGACACGAGAACACCGGGGAGCTGTTTTTT
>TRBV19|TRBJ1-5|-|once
CASRENRESQPQHF
TGTGCCAGTAGGGAAAACAGGGAAAGTCAGCCCCAGCATTTT
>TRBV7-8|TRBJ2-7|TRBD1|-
CASSILLGTGGKEQYF
TGTGCCAGCAGCATCCTACTCGGGACAGGGGGAAAAGAGCAGTACTTC
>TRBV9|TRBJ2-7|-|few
CASSSNSGTSYEQYF
TGTGCCAGCAGCTCGAACTCGGGAACTTCCTACGAGCAGTACTTC
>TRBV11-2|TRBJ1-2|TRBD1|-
CASSLDGYRTGHGYTF
TGTGCCAGCAGCTTAGATGGGTATCGGACAGGGCATGGCTACACCTTC
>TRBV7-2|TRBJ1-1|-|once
CASSSTGLYVEAFF
TGTGCCAGCAGCTCAACAGGGTTGTACGTCGAAGCTTTCTTT
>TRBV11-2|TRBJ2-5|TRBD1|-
CASSPRGQAQETQYF
TGTGCCAGCAGCCCCCGAGGACAGGCTCAAGAGACCCAGTACTTC
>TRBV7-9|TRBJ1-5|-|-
CASSPTGNQPQHF
TGTGCCAGCAGCCCAACAGGGAATCAGCCCCAGCATTTT
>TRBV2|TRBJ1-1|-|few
CASTELGNTEAFF
TGTGCCAGCACTGAACTTGGGAACACTGAAGCTTTCTTT
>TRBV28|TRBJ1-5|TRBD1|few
CASSLQGSRSNQPQHF
TGTGCCAGCAGTCTACAGGGGAGTAGGAGCAATCAGCCCCAGCATTTT
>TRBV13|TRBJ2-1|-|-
CASSLRGPVPSDEQFF
TGTGCCAGCAGCTTAAGGGGCCCCGTTCCGTCCGATGAGCAGTTCTTC
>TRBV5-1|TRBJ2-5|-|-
CASSEDWPGETQYF
TGCGCCAGCAGCGAGGACTGGCCGGGAGAGACCCAGTACTTC
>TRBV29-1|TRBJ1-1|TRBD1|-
CSVAPDRASEAFF
TGCAGCGTTGCCCCGGACAGGGCATCTGAAGCTTTCTTT
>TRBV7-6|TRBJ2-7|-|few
CASSFGQEPYEQYF
TGTGCCAGCAGCTTCGGACAAGAACCCTACGAGCAGTACTTC
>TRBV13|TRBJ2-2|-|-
CASSLFTLSGYTGELFF
TGTGCCAGCAGTTTGTTCACCCTTAGCGGTTACACCGGGGAGCTGTTTTTT